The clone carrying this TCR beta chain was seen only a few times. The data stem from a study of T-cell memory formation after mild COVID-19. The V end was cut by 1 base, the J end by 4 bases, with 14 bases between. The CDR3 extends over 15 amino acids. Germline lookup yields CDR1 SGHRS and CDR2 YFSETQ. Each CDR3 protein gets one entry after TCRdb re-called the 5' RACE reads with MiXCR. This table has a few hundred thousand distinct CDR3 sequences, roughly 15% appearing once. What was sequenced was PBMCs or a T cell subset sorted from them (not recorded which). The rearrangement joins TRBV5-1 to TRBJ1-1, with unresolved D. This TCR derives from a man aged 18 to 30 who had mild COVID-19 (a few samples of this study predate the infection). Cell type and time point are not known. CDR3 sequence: CASSLTFVEGTEAFF. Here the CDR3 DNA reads TGCGCCAGCAGCTTGACATTCGTGGAGGGCACTGAAGCTTTCTTT.